The rows below give T cell receptor beta chains drawn from one sample of a study of T cells in Graves' hyperthyroidism and ophthalmopathy. Each CDR3 protein is one row after TCRdb ran MiXCR on the multiplex PCR reads. The sample gives approximately 530,000 distinct CDR3 sequences, 15% to 20% of which show up once; roughly 50% is in the top ten. Sample: blood. The receptors stem from a man aged 40-49 years with Graves' ophthalmopathy. Each CDR3 is given with its conserved first and last residue. D genes are given only for firm matches. Where a row states a size, it is once, few, many or the class of an expanded clone; other rows omit it.

clone_size | j_call | d_call | v_call | cdr3_nt | cdr3_aa
. | TRBJ2-7 | TRBD1 | TRBV5-1 | TGCGCCAGCAGCCAACCTAAGGGACAGGGGGTAAAATACTCCTACGAGCAGTACTTC | CASSQPKGQGVKYSYEQYF
few | TRBJ2-5 | . | TRBV4-1 | TGCGCCAGCAGCCAAGTTCTCGTCGAGACCCAGTACTTC | CASSQVLVETQYF
many | TRBJ1-4 | TRBD1 | TRBV7-2 | TGTGCCAGCAGCGGGACAGGGCGTGAAAAACTGTTTTTT | CASSGTGREKLFF
. | TRBJ1-4 | . | TRBV19 | TGTGCCAGTAGTAGGCACAGGATTTCAACTAATGAAAAACTGTTTTTT | CASSRHRISTNEKLFF
many | TRBJ2-7 | TRBD1 | TRBV4-3 | TGTGCCAGCAGTCAAGGACAGGGGGCCTACGAGCAGTACTTC | CASSQGQGAYEQYF
. | TRBJ1-2 | TRBD1 | TRBV29-1 | TGCAGCGTTGAAAAACAGGGGGCTGGCTACACCTTC | CSVEKQGAGYTF
many | TRBJ2-3 | . | TRBV5-1 | TGCGCCAGCAGCTTGACTGCAGATACGCAGTATTTT | CASSLTADTQYF
. | TRBJ2-1 | . | TRBV20-1 | TGCAGTGCTAGATCCCCCCCGGGGGGCCGGCCTGGCTCCTACAATGAGCAGTTCTTC | CSARSPPGGRPGSYNEQFF
. | TRBJ2-6 | . | TRBV12-5 | TGTGCTAGTGGTTTGATTACAGGTTCCTCTGGGGCCAACGTCCTGACTTTC | CASGLITGSSGANVLTF
many | TRBJ2-3 | . | TRBV12-3/TRBV12-4 | TGTGCCAGCAGTTTGGGTCTCTTCACTAGCCGAGATACGCAGTATTTT | CASSLGLFTSRDTQYF
many | TRBJ2-1 | TRBD2 | TRBV7-3 | TGTGCCAGCAGCCGACTAGCGGGGGGGATCAATGAGCAGTTCTTC | CASSRLAGGINEQFF
. | TRBJ1-3 | . | TRBV6-1 | TGTGCCAGCAGTGAGCAGAAGGCTGGAAACACCATATATTTT | CASSEQKAGNTIYF
few | TRBJ2-7 | . | TRBV14 | TGTGCCAGCAGCCAAGGGCCCGGGATCATTGCGGAGCAGTACTTC | CASSQGPGIIAEQYF
few | TRBJ2-3 | . | TRBV2 | TGTGCCAGCAGTGAATTGGGGGTCTCAGATACGCAGTATTTT | CASSELGVSDTQYF
many | TRBJ2-3 | . | TRBV5-1 | TGCGCCAGCAGCTTGGCCGGCCCAGATACGCAGTATTTT | CASSLAGPDTQYF
few | TRBJ2-2 | . | TRBV3-1 | TGTGCCAGCAGCCATCAGGGTGGAAGCGGGGAGCTGTTTTTT | CASSHQGGSGELFF
. | TRBJ2-5 | TRBD2 | TRBV9 | TGTGCCAGCAGCGTAGGAAGTCTAGCGGGAGAAGAGACCCAGTACTTC | CASSVGSLAGEETQYF
few | TRBJ1-2 | TRBD1 | TRBV9 | TGTGCCAGCAGCACCGGGACAGGGACTTTAGGCTATGGCTACACCTTC | CASSTGTGTLGYGYTF
. | TRBJ2-1 | . | TRBV19 | TGTGCCACCCACAAATCCGGGAGCTTAAACAATGAGCAGTTCTTC | CATHKSGSLNNEQFF
many | TRBJ2-1 | . | TRBV27 | TGTGCCAGCAGTCTCCTCACGAGAGGGAGGGGGCCCTACAATGAGCAGTTCTTC | CASSLLTRGRGPYNEQFF
. | TRBJ2-7 | . | TRBV5-1 | TGCGCCAGCAGCTTGGCTCCCGGGACGGGCCCCTACGAGCAGTACTTC | CASSLAPGTGPYEQYF
. | TRBJ1-5 | . | TRBV6-1 | TGTGCCAGCAGACCCCCGACAGCCTACAGACAGCCCCAGCATTTT | CASRPPTAYRQPQHF
. | TRBJ2-7 | . | TRBV10-3 | TGTGCCATCAGTGAGTCGGAGGATCCCGAGCAGTACTTC | CAISESEDPEQYF
many | TRBJ2-1 | TRBD2 | TRBV12-3/TRBV12-4 | TGTGCCAGCAGTTTACGAGGGAGGGCCATCAATGAGCAGTTCTTC | CASSLRGRAINEQFF
. | TRBJ2-5 | . | TRBV4-1 | TGCGCCAGCAGCCTATACTATGAGTCGGAGACCCAGTACTTC | CASSLYYESETQYF
many | TRBJ2-1 | . | TRBV7-6 | TGTGCCAGCAGCCGGGACTTTTCCTCCTACAATGAGCAGTTCTTC | CASSRDFSSYNEQFF
few | TRBJ2-6 | . | TRBV5-1 | TGCGCCAGCAGCGTTACGGGACAAACATCTGGGGCCAACGTCCTGACTTTC | CASSVTGQTSGANVLTF
. | TRBJ2-2 | TRBD1 | TRBV7-9 | TGTGCCAGCAGCACAGCCGGGACAGGGGTAACCGGGGAGCTGTTTTTT | CASSTAGTGVTGELFF
. | TRBJ2-7 | TRBD2 | TRBV3-1 | TGTGCCAGCAGCCCACAGCGGGGCCCCTCCTACGAGCAGTACTTC | CASSPQRGPSYEQYF
many | TRBJ2-3 | . | TRBV7-3 | TGTGCCAGCAGCTTAACGGGGCCGCAAACAACAGATACGCAGTATTTT | CASSLTGPQTTDTQYF
many | TRBJ1-2 | . | TRBV12-3/TRBV12-4 | TGTGCCAGCAGGAAAATGGGGGGTCTAAACTATGGCTACACCTTC | CASRKMGGLNYGYTF
. | TRBJ2-2 | . | TRBV6-5 | TGTGCCAGCAGTTACAAAAGCACCGGGGAGCTGTTTTTT | CASSYKSTGELFF
. | TRBJ2-3 | . | TRBV12-3/TRBV12-4 | TGTGCCAGCAGCCCCGGTTCAGTCAGGGATACGCAGTATTTT | CASSPGSVRDTQYF
few | TRBJ2-2 | . | TRBV27 | TGTGCCAGCAGCCCCTCTAAGGGATTTGGGACCGGGGAGCTGTTTTTT | CASSPSKGFGTGELFF
. | TRBJ1-1 | . | TRBV11-1 | TGTGCCAGCAGCTTAAATACGGATCTTAGAGGAACTGAAGCTTTCTTT | CASSLNTDLRGTEAFF
many | TRBJ2-3 | TRBD2 | TRBV4-3 | TGCGCCAGCAGCCAAGGAGTACTAGCGCTAGGGGCAGATACGCAGTATTTT | CASSQGVLALGADTQYF
few | TRBJ2-2 | TRBD2 | TRBV7-2 | TGTGCCAGCAGCTTAAACTCCCGGGGAGGGGCCGGGGAGCTGTTTTTT | CASSLNSRGGAGELFF
many | TRBJ2-7 | TRBD1 | TRBV20-1 | TGCAGTGCTGCCGACAGGGTAACCTACGAGCAGTACTTC | CSAADRVTYEQYF
many | TRBJ2-5 | TRBD2 | TRBV10-3 | TGTGCCATCAGTGAGGGGCTAGCGGCCGAAGAGACCCAGTACTTC | CAISEGLAAEETQYF
. | TRBJ2-7 | TRBD1 | TRBV6-1 | TGTGCCAGCCAAGCGACAGGGTCCTACGAGCAGTACTTC | CASQATGSYEQYF
once | TRBJ2-5 | TRBD2 | TRBV6-5 | TGTGCCAGCAGTTACGTACTAGCGCGAAACCAAGAGACCCAGTACTTC | CASSYVLARNQETQYF
few | TRBJ2-1 | TRBD2 | TRBV10-1 | TGCGCCAGCAGTGAAAACTTATCGCAGCGGGGCCGTGAGCAGTTCTTC | CASSENLSQRGREQFF
many | TRBJ1-2 | . | TRBV29-1 | TGCAGCGTTGGAGGCTACACCTTC | CSVGGYTF
. | TRBJ2-7 | TRBD2 | TRBV25-1 | TGTGCCAGCAGTGAAGCGGGGGAACGGTACGAGCAGTACTTC | CASSEAGERYEQYF
few | TRBJ2-1 | . | TRBV7-9 | TGTGCCAGCAGCGAGGGGTTTGGGCCCTACAATGAGCAGTTCTTC | CASSEGFGPYNEQFF
. | TRBJ1-2 | . | TRBV20-1 | TGCAGTGCTAGAGATCTCCGAAGGACAGACCCCTATGGCTACACCTTC | CSARDLRRTDPYGYTF
. | TRBJ2-3 | TRBD1 | TRBV15 | TGTGCCACCAGCAGCGATCCTATTCCATTTCCGGGACAGGGCACAGATACGCAGTATTTT | CATSSDPIPFPGQGTDTQYF